This note documents a single T cell receptor (beta chain) sequence. TCRdb's table, derived via immunoSEQ multiplex PCR, lists solely in-frame clones and lacks some. The top ten clones hold approximately 4% of a sample with 90,000 to 110,000 clones, roughly 86% of them seen once. The entry originates in a study of cytomegalovirus exposure and HLA in healthy donors. This CDR3 comprises 14 residues. Germline CDR1 is SGHNT and CDR2 is YENEEA. The junction had 9 bases not matched to a gene; V was cut back by 8 bases and J by 4 bases. Separation from the approximately 660-subject first cohort characterized the 120-subject validation cohort, to which the donors belonged.

This chain uses TRBV11-3 with TRBJ2-3, with 7 bases fitting TRBD1. The specimen sequenced was PBMCs. The TCR sequence derives from a woman between 18 and 29 years old in good health and CMV-seropositive. The CDR3 nucleotides are TGTGCCAGCGGAGACAGGGATGTTTCAGATACGCAGTATTTT. This codes for CASGDRDVSDTQYF.